The 20 T cell receptor beta chains given below trace back to one sample, sequenced in a study of cytomegalovirus exposure and HLA in healthy donors. The PCR was carried out with 60 Vbeta primers and 13 Jbeta primers. The method was immunoSEQ multiplex PCR; TCRdb's version includes in-frame clones alone and lacks a portion of them. Of fewer than 200,000 clones in the sample, around 78% were seen once. The sample was PBMCs. The receptor source for this set is a woman aged 25 to 39 in good health and CMV-seropositive.

The CDR3 bases are TGCAGCGTTAAAAGCGGACAAGAGACCCAGTACTTC. Protein: CSVKSGQETQYF. The rearrangement links TRBV29-1 to TRBJ2-5; possibly TRBD2 for D (5 bases). The CDR3 runs 12 residues. Germline V gives CDR1 SQVTM, CDR2 ANQGSEA. V gave up 5 bases and J gave up 2 bases, with 9 bases separating them.

This clone was detected once. The V and J genes are TRBV25-1 and TRBJ2-2, with 11 bases matching TRBD2. V lost 3 bases to trimming and J lost 4 bases; unmatched junction nucleotides: 1. This CDR3 comprises 15 residues. CDR1 and CDR2 from the germline V gene are MGHDK and SYGVNS. CDR3 nucleotide sequence: TGTGCCAGCAGTGATAGCGGGAGGGCCACCGGGGAGCTGTTTTTT. It codes for CASSDSGRATGELFF.

The rearrangement links TRBV10-3 to TRBJ1-3; D remains ambiguous. The germline V gene encodes CDR1 ENHRY and CDR2 SYGVKD. CDR3 length: 14 residues. V shed 11 bases and J shed 0 bases, with 14 bases lying between them. The CDR3 DNA is TGTGCCTCCCAGGCGGGGAGCTCTGGAAACACCATATATTTT. Translating gives CASQAGSSGNTIYF.

The table lists this clone with a count of one. V and J are TRBV16 and TRBJ1-3; D uncertain. The CDR3 covers 15 residues. The germline CDR1 and CDR2 sequences are KGHSY and FQNENV. The V end lost 1 base, the J end lost 0 bases, and 7 bases lay between the germline ends. The CDR3 protein is CASSQYGSSGNTIYF. Here the CDR3 DNA reads TGTGCCAGCAGCCAATACGGGAGCTCTGGAAACACCATATATTTT. The whole variable domain, remainder taken from reference TRBV16 and TRBJ1-3, is GEEVAQTPKHLVRGEGQKAKLYCAPIKGHSYVFWYQQVLKNEFKFLISFQNENVFDETGMPKERFSAKCLPNSPCSLEIQATKLEDSAVYFCASSQYGSSGNTIYFGEGSWLTVV.

This sequence joins TRBV30 and TRBJ1-2, with 7 bases lining up with TRBD1. The CDR3 has 15 amino acids. Germline V lookup: CDR1 GTSNPN, CDR2 SVGIG (reference sequence). V gave up 0 bases and J gave up 3 bases; unmatched junction bases: 7. This CDR3 is CAWSVLDRADYGYTF. CDR3 bases: TGTGCCTGGAGTGTCCTCGACAGGGCGGACTATGGCTACACCTTC.

This chain connects TRBV4-1 to TRBJ1-2; perhaps TRBD1 as D (6 bases). CDR3 size: 13 residues. V shed 4 bases and J shed 6 bases, with 12 bases lying between them. Looked up from germline, CDR1 is MGHRA and CDR2 is YSYEKL. CDR3 residues: CASSPGHGNGYTF. The CDR3 DNA reads TGCGCCAGCAGCCCGGGACACGGGAATGGCTACACCTTC.

The chain has TRBV30 and TRBJ1-4; perhaps TRBD1 as D (5 bases). V lost 2 bases and J lost 7, with 17 bases in between. The germline V gene has CDR1 GTSNPN and CDR2 SVGIG (reference sequence). The CDR3 sequence is 15 residues long. The CDR3 sequence is CAWSPTGAWGEKLFF. In DNA, the CDR3 is TGTGCCTGGAGTCCCACAGGCGCTTGGGGTGAAAAACTGTTTTTT.

This chain links TRBV28 with TRBJ1-1, with D tentatively TRBD1 (5 bases). Germline loops: CDR1 MDHEN, CDR2 SYDVKM. The germline V and J ends were trimmed by 7 bases and 5 bases, with 17 bases remaining between them. The CDR3 is made up of 14 amino acids. The CDR3 spells CASTLGGIGTEAFF. As DNA, the CDR3 is TGTGCCAGCACCCTGGGGGGGATTGGTACTGAAGCTTTCTTT.

The rearrangement uses TRBV5-5 and TRBJ1-4; D is unclear. Trimming shortened V by 2 bases and J by 5 bases, and 16 bases separated the two germline ends. The CDR3 has 16 residues. Germline loops: CDR1 SGHKS, CDR2 YYEKEE (reference sequence). The CDR3 protein is CASSFGDSGLNEKLFF. The CDR3 bases are TGTGCCAGCAGCTTCGGCGATTCAGGCCTCAATGAAAAACTGTTTTTT.

The chain couples TRBV29-1 to TRBJ2-3, with TRBD1 as a possible D gene (6 bases). CDR1 is SQVTM, CDR2 ANQGSEA, per germline. The CDR3 consists of 14 residues. V was trimmed by 4 bases and J by 0 bases, leaving 11 bases between them. The CDR3 here is CSVGVQGSTDTQYF. The CDR3 region has the DNA TGCAGCGTTGGAGTACAGGGAAGCACAGATACGCAGTATTTT.

The chain uses TRBV11-1 and TRBJ2-5, with D maybe TRBD1 (7 bases). This CDR3 has 15 amino acids. From germline, CDR1 is SGHAT and CDR2 FQDESV (reference sequence). V lost 5 bases to trimming and J lost 5 bases, with 18 bases between them. CDR3 sequence reads: CASSDGQSGGETQYF. The CDR3 DNA reads as TGTGCCAGCAGCGACGGACAGTCAGGGGGGGAGACCCAGTACTTC.

This chain links TRBV11-2 with TRBJ1-6; no firm D call. Trimming left V 5 bases short and J 0 bases short, with 14 bases between. Germline values: CDR1 SGHAT, CDR2 FQNNGV. The CDR3 is 17 residues long. CDR3 bases: TGTGCCAGCAGCGCCTTGGTAGGGAGCTCCTATAATTCACCCCTCCACTTT. Its translation is CASSALVGSSYNSPLHF.

The J gene is TRBJ2-3, the V gene TRBV7-3; D is unresolved. The CDR3 is 13 residues long. Germline V CDR1 and CDR2: SGHTA, FQGTGA. V shed 4 bases and J shed 8 bases, with 13 bases lying between them. The CDR3 loop reads CASSSPPSGTQYF. The CDR3 DNA reads TGTGCCAGCAGCTCCCCCCCATCGGGTACGCAGTATTTT.

In this sample, this clone turned up a few times. V and J are TRBV18 and TRBJ1-1; 11 bases are shared with TRBD1. V lost 3 bases, J lost 4 bases, and 4 bases stayed unmatched. Germline CDR1 KGHSH, CDR2 LQKENI. The CDR3 length is 15 residues. The CDR3 DNA follows: TGTGCCAGCTCACCGGGGACAGGGGGGGTCACTGAAGCTTTCTTT. Residues: CASSPGTGGVTEAFF. The full variable domain, its missing parts supplied by reference TRBV18 and TRBJ1-1, is NAGVMQNPRHLVRRRGQEARLRCSPMKGHSHVYWYRQLPEEGLKFMVYLQKENIIDESGMPKERFSAEFPKEGPSILRIQQVVRGDSAAYFCASSPGTGGVTEAFFGQGTRLTVV.

This chain joins TRBV28 and TRBJ2-5, with D unresolved. The CDR3 has 17 residues. The germline V gene has CDR1 MDHEN and CDR2 SYDVKM. V lost 2 bases, J lost 1 base, and 17 bases lay in between. The CDR3 sequence: CASSLPLLSSTQETQYF. The CDR3 coding sequence is TGTGCCAGCAGTTTACCCCTACTTAGCTCCACCCAAGAGACCCAGTACTTC.

The chain joins TRBV6-5 to TRBJ2-7; TRBD2 agrees at 7 bases. V lost 5 bases to trimming and J lost 8 bases; unmatched junction nucleotides: 6. CDR1 MNHEY and CDR2 SVGAGI come from the germline V gene. This CDR3 contains 12 residues. CDR3 residues: CASSPGTNKQYF. CDR3 nucleotide sequence: TGTGCCAGCAGTCCCGGGACTAACAAGCAGTACTTC.

This clone appeared a single time. The J gene is TRBJ2-2, the V gene TRBV5-1; no clear D gene. The V and J ends lost 0 bases and 7 bases respectively, with 13 bases between them. The CDR3 spans 15 residues. Germline-derived CDR1 and CDR2 are SGHRS and YFSETQ. The CDR3 protein is CASSLAVLNGGELFF. The CDR3 nucleotides read TGCGCCAGCAGCTTGGCAGTGCTCAATGGCGGGGAGCTGTTTTTT.

The rearrangement joins TRBV4-3 to TRBJ2-5, with 7 bases lining up with TRBD1. Judging by the DNA end, TRBJ2-7 fits better; the J call may be wrong. Germline V gives CDR1 LGHNA, CDR2 YSLEER. The CDR3 spans 16 residues. The CDR3 here is CASSQGTGTANYEQYF. CDR3 bases: TGCGCCAGCAGCCAAGGAACGGGGACAGCCAACTACGAGCAGTACTTC.

This chain uses TRBV9 with TRBJ1-2; the D is unclear. CDR1 and CDR2 from the germline V gene are SGDLS and YYNGEE. V lost 0 bases, J lost 4 bases, and 13 bases lay in between. This CDR3 contains 15 residues. Here the CDR3 DNA reads TGTGCCAGCAGCGTAGCTACTGGGGAGGTCTATGGCTACACCTTC. As protein: CASSVATGEVYGYTF.

The V call is TRBV27, the J call TRBJ2-5; the D gene is possibly TRBD1 (5 bases). The J call may be in error: the DNA end matches TRBJ2-7 better. Germline V gene sequence: CDR1 MNHEY, CDR2 SMNVEV (reference sequence). The CDR3 is 16 amino acids. CDR3 coding DNA: TGTGCCAGCAGTTTAGGGCAGGGATGGGGCTCCTACGAGCAGTACTTC. Translation: CASSLGQGWGSYEQYF.